These 9 T cell receptor beta chains share one sample of origin, sequenced in a study of cytomegalovirus exposure and HLA in healthy donors. Assay: immunoSEQ multiplex PCR; the TCRdb copy retains only in-frame clones and omits some. The sample yields a few hundred thousand clones, around nine tenths seen once. Sequenced sample: PBMCs. The receptors shown here come from a woman aged 18-35 years in good health and CMV-seronegative.

This clone came up a few times. V is TRBV5-1 and J is TRBJ1-1; 8 positions match TRBD1. CDR1 is SGHRS, CDR2 YFSETQ, per germline. The CDR3 is made up of 16 amino acids. V trimming: 4 bases; J trimming: 2 bases; junction bases outside the gene matches: 10. In nucleotides, the CDR3 is TGCGCCAGCAGCCTCAGACAGGGGTCCCCCAACACTGAAGCTTTCTTT. This codes for CASSLRQGSPNTEAFF. Full variable domain (rest looked up from reference TRBV5-1 and TRBJ1-1): KAGVTQTPRYLIKTRGQQVTLSCSPISGHRSVSWYQQTPGQGLQFLFEYFSETQRNKGNFPGRFSGRQFSNSRSEMNVSTLELGDSALYLCASSLRQGSPNTEAFFGQGTRLTVV.

J is TRBJ1-2 and V is TRBV30; tentatively, D is TRBD1 (5 bases). Germline CDR1 and CDR2: GTSNPN and SVGIG (reference sequence). The ends were cut back, 0 bases at V and 4 bases at J, with 15 bases in the middle. The CDR3 is 15 residues long. The CDR3 nucleotides read TGTGCCTGGAGTGTACTGGGGCAGGCCAGCTATGGCTACACCTTC. Protein sequence: CAWSVLGQASYGYTF.

The V and J genes are TRBV6-1 and TRBJ1-1; no clear D. The germline V and J ends were trimmed by 2 bases and 1 base, with 8 bases remaining between them. The CDR3 has 14 amino acids. Germline V gene sequence: CDR1 MNHNS, CDR2 SASEGT. The CDR3 nucleotides read TGTGCCAGCAGTGAATGGGAGGGGAACACTGAAGCTTTCTTT. It translates to CASSEWEGNTEAFF.

This sequence joins TRBV11-2 and TRBJ2-7; 13 bases map to TRBD2. CDR1 and CDR2 from the germline V gene are SGHAT and FQNNGV. Losses at the gene ends were 4 bases for V and 4 bases for J; bases not matched to a gene: 7. CDR3 size: 16 residues. In DNA, the CDR3 is TGTGCCAGCAGCTCGAGGACTAGCGGGAGACGGTACGAGCAGTACTTC. It is translated as CASSSRTSGRRYEQYF. The full variable domain, completed using reference TRBV11-2 and TRBJ2-7, is EAGVAQSPRYKIIEKRQSVAFWCNPISGHATLYWYQQILGQGPKLLIQFQNNGVVDDSQLPKDRFSAERLKGVDSTLKIQPAKLEDSAVYLCASSSRTSGRRYEQYFGPGTRLTVT.

The chain uses TRBV6-5 and TRBJ2-1; TRBD2 agrees at 10 bases. Germline assignment: CDR1 MNHEY and CDR2 SVGAGI. This CDR3 has 13 residues. Unmatched junction bases numbered 6, after V lost 6 bases and J lost 10 bases. The CDR3 sequence: CASRSLAGEEQFF. CDR3 nucleotide sequence: TGTGCCAGCAGGTCGCTAGCGGGAGAGGAGCAGTTCTTC.

The chain joins TRBV28 to TRBJ2-1, with 11 bases fitting TRBD2. V trimming: 6 bases; J trimming: 7 bases; junction bases outside the gene matches: 8. CDR3 length: 15 residues. Germline V lookup: CDR1 MDHEN, CDR2 SYDVKM. The CDR3 coding sequence is TGTGCCAGCAGGGCGACTAGCGGGAACAGAAATGAGCAGTTCTTC. Its translation is CASRATSGNRNEQFF.

The gene calls are TRBV2 and TRBJ2-5; no reliable D call. The CDR3 loop spans 15 amino acids. Germline-derived CDR1 and CDR2 are SNHLY and FYNNEI. V lost 6 bases and J 1 base, leaving 15 bases between the germline ends. The CDR3 bases are TGTGCCAGCAGGGATACAGTACTCCTCCAAGAGACCCAGTACTTC. Residues: CASRDTVLLQETQYF.

Notes on this clone: The sample carries other DNA sequences with the same CDR3. This chain links TRBV28 with TRBJ2-7, with D possibly TRBD1 on 5 matching bases. The CDR3 is made up of 13 amino acids. The germline gives CDR1 MDHEN, CDR2 SYDVKM. The V end was cut by 2 bases, the J end by 1 base, with 6 bases between. CDR3 coding DNA: TGTGCCAGCAGTTTAGACAGTTCCTACGAGCAGTACTTC. This sequence encodes CASSLDSSYEQYF.

CDR3 in DNA: TGTGCCAGCAGCTTACAACAACAGGGGGCAAATGGAAACACCATATATTTT. The encoded protein is CASSLQQQGANGNTIYF. The chain couples TRBV7-6 to TRBJ1-3; 9 positions agree with TRBD1. The length of the CDR3 is 17 residues. V was pared by 2 bases and J by 3 bases, with 8 bases of the junction left unmatched. Per germline, CDR1 SGHVS and CDR2 FNYEAQ.